The 30 T cell receptor beta chains reported below all come from one sample, sequenced in a study of vaccination and CD4 T cells after COVID-19. An Oncomine TCR Beta short-read assay was used to sequence the DNA from cultured CD4+ T cells. TCRdb re-analysed the PCR reads in MiXCR, keeping a single row per CDR3 protein. The table records around 15,000 distinct CDR3 sequences, roughly 50% of them present only once. For these TCRs, the target antigens are not known. Documented treatment: roughly ten-day PBMC culture with coronavirus spike peptide pools or control peptides (ViraFEST assay). The sequenced material came from CD4+ T cells from blood, cultured in vitro. The source is a human donor who had recovered from COVID-19.

This clonotype was seen more than once but under ten times. This chain connects TRBV4-2 to TRBJ2-3, with D possibly being TRBD2 (6 bases). The CDR3 covers 17 residues. Germline assignment: CDR1 LGHNA and CDR2 YNFKEQ. The germline V and J ends were trimmed by 1 base and 4 bases, with 18 bases remaining between them. This CDR3 reads CASSQAKASPGADTQYF. CDR3 in DNA: TGTGCCAGCAGCCAAGCAAAAGCTAGCCCGGGGGCAGATACGCAGTATTTT.

Within the sample, this clonotype is medium-sized. This sequence joins TRBV20-1 and TRBJ2-1; 9 bases agree with TRBD1. The V segment lost 1 base and the J segment 7 bases; nucleotides outside the gene matches: 8. The V gene's germline CDR1 is DFQATT and CDR2 SNEGSKA (reference sequence). The CDR3 runs 15 residues. The CDR3 coding sequence is TGCAGTGCTAGAGTCGTACAGGGGGCGCGGAATGAGCAGTTCTTC. It specifies CSARVVQGARNEQFF.

The chain links TRBV7-2 to TRBJ2-7; D is undetermined. This CDR3 is 13 amino acids long. From germline, CDR1 is SGHTA and CDR2 FQGNSA. V lost 6 bases to trimming and J lost 0 bases, with 9 bases between them. In nucleotides, the CDR3 is TGTGCCAGCAGTACCCAGAGCTCCTACGAGCAGTACTTC. Amino acid sequence: CASSTQSSYEQYF.

This sequence joins TRBV21-1 and TRBJ1-1; the table gives TRBD1 as D, unverified against the DNA. TRBV21-1 is reported as a pseudogene. The CDR3 spans 15 residues. The DNA for the CDR3 is TGTGCCAGCAACCCTAAGGGGTTAGGAAACGCTGAAGCTTTCTTT. This encodes CASNPKGLGNAEAFF.

This clonotype has only a few counts. The CDR3 bases are TGTGCCAGCAGCTTAATAGGGACCGGCTACACCTTC. It translates to CASSLIGTGYTF. This rearrangement joins TRBV11-3 to TRBJ1-2; tentatively, D is TRBD1 (5 bases). CDR3 length: 12 residues. Germline values: CDR1 SGHNT, CDR2 YENEEA. The germline V and J ends were trimmed by 2 bases and 8 bases, with 9 bases remaining between them.

The chain links TRBV10-3 to TRBJ2-7; 7 bases fit TRBD1. The ends lost 7 bases at V and 0 bases at J; junction bases unmatched: 6. CDR1 and CDR2 from the germline V gene are ENHRY and SYGVKD. The CDR3 consists of 14 residues. The CDR3 loop reads CAITPTGSSYEQYF. CDR3 DNA: TGTGCCATCACCCCGACAGGGAGCTCCTACGAGCAGTACTTC.

The J gene is TRBJ2-1, the V gene TRBV27, with 8 positions matching TRBD1. After removal of 1 base from V and 7 bases from J, the junction contained 6 bases not matched to a gene. In germline, CDR1 is MNHEY, CDR2 SMNVEV (reference sequence). The CDR3 totals 15 residues. The CDR3 is CASSLYRQGRNEQFF. CDR3 bases: TGTGCCAGCAGTTTATACAGACAGGGGCGGAATGAGCAGTTCTTC.

This clonotype was counted only a few times. The chain is built from TRBV21-1 and TRBJ2-7; TRBD1, the D gene given by the table, was not confirmed from the DNA. TRBV21-1 is a recognized pseudogene. The CDR3 is 13 residues long. In DNA form, the CDR3 reads TGTGCCAGCAGCGCAGGGACAGCTCCCGAGCAGTACTTC. It translates to CASSAGTAPEQYF.

The chain combines TRBV4-3 with TRBJ2-1, with 12 bases fitting TRBD1. The germline CDR1 and CDR2 sequences are LGHNA and YSLEER. Trimming cost V 0 bases and J 4 bases; bases outside gene matches: 4. CDR3 length: 17 residues. CDR3 loop: CASSQDPGQGAYNEQFF. CDR3 DNA: TGCGCCAGCAGCCAAGATCCGGGACAGGGGGCATACAATGAGCAGTTCTTC.

This chain uses TRBV12-3 or TRBV12-4 with TRBJ1-2, with TRBD1 matching over 7 bases. The V gene end was trimmed by 5 bases and the J gene end by 8 bases; junction bases not matched to a gene: 8. CDR3 length: 13 residues. The CDR3 here is CASSTEGARGYTF. The CDR3 nucleotides are TGTGCCAGCAGTACCGAGGGGGCGCGGGGCTACACCTTC.

This clonotype has only a few counts. This rearrangement joins TRBV2 to TRBJ2-2; D is ambiguous. The germline CDR1 and CDR2 sequences are SNHLY and FYNNEI. The CDR3 spans 13 residues. Trimming cost V 7 bases and J 3 bases, with 9 bases left between them. The DNA for the CDR3 is TGTGCCAGCAATTCAGACTACACCGGGGAGCTGTTTTTT. Residues: CASNSDYTGELFF. The full variable domain, its missing parts supplied by reference TRBV2 and TRBJ2-2, is EPEVTQTPSHQVTQMGQEVILRCVPISNHLYFYWYRQILGQKVEFLVSFYNNEISEKSEIFDDQFSVERPDGSNFTLKIRSTKLEDSAMYFCASNSDYTGELFFGEGSRLTVL.

This clonotype showed up just a few times. The rearrangement links TRBV2 to TRBJ2-3; D is unclear. Germline V lookup: CDR1 SNHLY, CDR2 FYNNEI. The CDR3 sequence is 16 residues long. V was shortened by 3 bases and J by 2 bases, with 15 bases between the two germline ends. The CDR3 DNA follows: TGTGCCAGCAGTGAGGGTAGTAGAATTTCCACAGATACGCAGTATTTT. Residues: CASSEGSRISTDTQYF.

This clonotype showed up just a few times. This chain uses TRBV20-1 with TRBJ2-3; D is uncertain. With 1 base removed from V and 2 bases from J, the gap between germline ends came to 10 bases. Germline assignment: CDR1 DFQATT and CDR2 SNEGSKA (reference sequence). CDR3 length: 14 amino acids. The CDR3 sequence: CSARVQLNTDTQYF. The CDR3 DNA reads TGCAGTGCTAGAGTACAGCTGAACACAGATACGCAGTATTTT.

This clonotype has only one observation. The chain carries TRBV25-1 and TRBJ2-3; no clear D. Germline V gene data show CDR1 as MGHDK and CDR2 as SYGVNS. The CDR3 runs to 14 residues. Trimming pared 5 bases from V and 2 bases from J, leaving 11 bases between. The CDR3: CASSYDGYTDTQYF. The DNA of the CDR3 is TGTGCCAGCAGTTACGACGGGTACACAGATACGCAGTATTTT.

The genes are TRBV2 and TRBJ2-1, with 9 bases lining up with TRBD1. The CDR3 is made up of 14 amino acids. Losses at the gene ends were 7 bases for V and 5 bases for J; bases not matched to a gene: 6. Germline values: CDR1 SNHLY, CDR2 FYNNEI. CDR3 loop: CASNNRDRDNEQFF. DNA for the CDR3: TGTGCCAGCAATAACCGGGACAGGGACAATGAGCAGTTCTTC. Using reference TRBV2 and TRBJ2-1 for the parts outside the CDR3, the full variable domain is EPEVTQTPSHQVTQMGQEVILRCVPISNHLYFYWYRQILGQKVEFLVSFYNNEISEKSEIFDDQFSVERPDGSNFTLKIRSTKLEDSAMYFCASNNRDRDNEQFFGPGTRLTVL.

This clonotype was detected only a few times. The genes are TRBV11-1 and TRBJ2-3; a possible D gene is TRBD2 (6 bases). With 4 bases removed from V and 1 base from J, the gap between germline ends came to 15 bases. The CDR3 consists of 16 residues. CDR1 and CDR2 from the germline V gene are SGHAT and FQDESV (reference sequence). CDR3 sequence: CASSSRLDYRTDTQYF. The CDR3 coding sequence is TGTGCCAGCAGCTCCAGACTAGACTATCGCACAGATACGCAGTATTTT.

The chain recombines TRBV10-1 with TRBJ2-5, with TRBD1 identical over 10 bases. V trimming: 3 bases; J trimming: 4 bases; junction bases outside the gene matches: 5. The CDR3 runs to 15 residues. CDR1 and CDR2 from the germline V gene are WNHNN and SYGVQD (reference sequence). CDR3 sequence reads: CASSEGWDRGETQYF. For the CDR3, the DNA is TGCGCCAGCAGTGAAGGTTGGGACAGGGGAGAGACCCAGTACTTC.

This clonotype showed up just once. The rearrangement joins TRBV28 to TRBJ2-5; D is undetermined. The V and J ends lost 5 bases and 6 bases respectively, with 19 bases between them. The length of the CDR3 is 15 residues. Per germline, CDR1 MDHEN and CDR2 SYDVKM. CDR3 sequence (DNA): TGTGCCAGCAGTCCCCCGACCCCAGGTTCAAAGACCCAGTACTTC. Translated, it gives CASSPPTPGSKTQYF.

This clonotype was seen once. The V and J genes are TRBV2 and TRBJ2-3; TRBD2 is a possible D gene (6 bases). The CDR3 is 16 residues long. Trimming removed 6 bases at V and 0 bases at J, with 16 bases between. CDR1 and CDR2 from the germline V gene are SNHLY and FYNNEI. The CDR3 here is CASRAGLRRSTDTQYF. CDR3 nucleotides: TGTGCCAGCAGAGCGGGTCTACGACGAAGCACAGATACGCAGTATTTT.

The V gene is TRBV12-3 or TRBV12-4, the J gene TRBJ2-3; D unclear. The V end was cut by 3 bases, the J end by 4 bases, with 2 bases between. The CDR3 is made up of 11 amino acids. CDR3 residues: CASSFADTQYF. In DNA form, the CDR3 reads TGTGCCAGCAGTTTCGCAGATACGCAGTATTTT.

The chain uses TRBV6-1 and TRBJ1-5; 10 bases are a match to TRBD1. With 6 bases clipped from V and 10 bases from J, the junction kept 12 bases outside the gene matches. Germline CDR1 reads MNHNS; CDR2 reads SASEGT. The length of the CDR3 is 15 residues. CDR3 sequence reads: CASRGPGQGLTPQHF. CDR3 nucleotides: TGTGCCAGCAGGGGGCCGGGACAGGGGCTCACTCCCCAGCATTTT.

The genes are TRBV27 and TRBJ2-7; D remains ambiguous. Germline CDR1 reads MNHEY; CDR2 reads SMNVEV (reference sequence). The CDR3 runs to 12 residues. Deletions cut 2 bases from V and 10 bases from J, with 12 bases between. DNA for the CDR3: TGTGCCAGCAGTTTAATCTTCGGGCGCCAGTACTTC. This encodes CASSLIFGRQYF.

Points on this clonotype: Possible read error: a much larger clone is one base away. CDR3 sequence: CASSSRTGGFDYTF. The CDR3 coding sequence is TGTGCCAGCAGCAGTCGGACAGGGGGCTTTGACTACACCTTC. The chain carries TRBV14 and TRBJ1-2; TRBD1 aligns across 11 bases. Per the germline V gene, CDR1 is SGHDN and CDR2 is FVKESK. The CDR3 length is 14 residues. V lost 5 bases, J lost 10 bases, and 9 bases stayed unmatched.

The V call is TRBV6-5, the J call TRBJ1-3, with 8 bases identical to TRBD1. Germline CDR1 is MNHEY and CDR2 is SVGAGI. V shed 4 bases, J shed 4 bases, and the junction held 3 bases outside the gene matches. The CDR3 length is 14 residues. The CDR3, as DNA: TGTGCCAGCAGTTTACGACAGGGGGGAAACACCATATATTTT. Encoded protein: CASSLRQGGNTIYF.

The chain is built from TRBV10-3 and TRBJ1-5; unclear D gene. Germline loops: CDR1 ENHRY, CDR2 SYGVKD. CDR3 size: 15 residues. Deletions cut 0 bases from V and 5 bases from J, with 11 bases between. The CDR3 coding sequence is TGTGCCATCAGTGAGTCGTCAATGTCTTATCAGCCCCAGCATTTT. The encoded protein is CAISESSMSYQPQHF.

The rearrangement uses TRBV5-6 and TRBJ2-3; D gene uncertain. This CDR3 is 16 amino acids long. Trimming stripped 0 bases from V and 1 base from J, with 12 bases between. The germline V gene encodes CDR1 SGHDT and CDR2 YYEEEE. The CDR3 sequence is CASSLGWVRGTDTQYF. For the CDR3, the DNA is TGTGCCAGCAGCTTGGGCTGGGTTCGGGGCACAGATACGCAGTATTTT.

CDR3 nucleotides: TGTGCCAGCAGCTTAGGAGGGCAGGGGAACACCGGGGAGCTGTTTTTT. Residues: CASSLGGQGNTGELFF. The gene calls are TRBV7-3 and TRBJ2-2; maybe TRBD2 (6 bases). V was pared by 2 bases and J by 1 base, with 11 bases between. The CDR3 runs 16 residues. Germline loops: CDR1 SGHTA, CDR2 FQGTGA.

This chain links TRBV7-6 with TRBJ1-3, with a possible D match to TRBD1 (5 bases). The germline gives CDR1 SGHVS, CDR2 FNYEAQ. This CDR3 spans 15 amino acids. The ends were cut back, 5 bases at V and 2 bases at J, with 13 bases in the middle. Here the CDR3 DNA reads TGTGCCAGCAGCCCTGGCTGGGGGGCTGGAAACACCATATATTTT. This translates into CASSPGWGAGNTIYF.

This sequence joins TRBV6-2 or TRBV6-3 and TRBJ1-2; TRBD1 agrees at 9 bases. This CDR3 has 16 amino acids. Germline CDR1 is MNHEY and CDR2 is SVGEGT. V lost 5 bases and J lost 4; bases outside the gene matches: 11. The CDR3 reads CASSPGGTGRVYGYTF. Written as DNA, the CDR3 is TGTGCCAGCAGTCCCGGGGGGACAGGGAGAGTCTATGGCTACACCTTC.

The chain employs TRBV20-1 and TRBJ2-3, with D possibly TRBD2 on 6 matching bases. V was trimmed by 1 base and J by 0 bases, leaving 11 bases between them. CDR3 length: 15 amino acids. The germline V gene encodes CDR1 DFQATT and CDR2 SNEGSKA (reference sequence). CDR3 nucleotide sequence: TGCAGTGCTAGAGTAATCAGCGGGAGCACAGATACGCAGTATTTT. This gives the protein CSARVISGSTDTQYF.